This is a list of T cell receptor beta chains from one sample in a study of OX40 agonist ivuxolimab in advanced cancers. This table comes from immunoSEQ multiplex PCR, and its TCRdb copy is limited to in-frame clones, with some not included. In the table there are some 78,000 clones, around 83% of which are singletons. The sequenced sample was CD4+ or CD8+ T cells sorted from blood, obtained in a trial of the OX40 agonist ivuxolimab. All receptors come from an adult with an advanced solid tumor such as melanoma, head and neck, liver or kidney cancer. CDR3s include the opening cysteine and the closing phenylalanine or tryptophan. Each record gives: D gene, J gene, V gene, clone size, CDR3 protein, CDR3 DNA. D genes are given only for firm matches. The size entry is marked missing in some rows and otherwise reads once, few, many or a size class.

D: NA; J: TRBJ1-2; V: TRBV7-2; size: NA; CDR3: CASSFDRQTFYTF; DNA: TGTGCCAGCAGCTTTGATCGACAGACGTTCTACACCTTC
D: NA; J: TRBJ2-4; V: TRBV23-1; size: NA; CDR3: CASSQSGCGRGLDGYF; DNA: TGCGCCAGCAGTCAATCGGGGTGTGGCAGGGGCCTTGATGGGTACTTC
D: NA; J: TRBJ2-3; V: TRBV5-6; size: NA; CDR3: CASSLDSVRLTDTQYF; DNA: TGTGCCAGCAGCTTGGATTCCGTGCGACTAACAGATACGCAGTATTTT
D: TRBD1; J: TRBJ2-1; V: TRBV6-4; size: NA; CDR3: CASSDSTGGRDEQFF; DNA: TGTGCCAGCAGTGACTCGACAGGGGGCAGAGATGAGCAGTTCTTC
D: NA; J: TRBJ1-2; V: TRBV25-1; size: NA; CDR3: CASSKSGAIYGYTF; DNA: TGTGCCAGCAGTAAGTCAGGGGCCATCTATGGCTACACCTTC
D: NA; J: TRBJ1-1; V: TRBV6-5; size: NA; CDR3: CASSYRGEAFF; DNA: TGTGCCAGCAGTTACAGGGGTGAAGCTTTCTTT
D: TRBD1; J: TRBJ2-3; V: TRBV10-3; size: once; CDR3: CAISEQGQGAGTDTQYF; DNA: TGTGCCATCAGTGAGCAGGGACAGGGGGCCGGCACAGATACGCAGTATTTT
D: NA; J: TRBJ1-4; V: TRBV5-4; size: NA; CDR3: CASSPGGIPNEKLFF; DNA: TGTGCCAGCAGCCCCGGAGGGATCCCTAATGAAAAACTGTTTTTT
D: NA; J: TRBJ2-7; V: TRBV5-6; size: once; CDR3: CASSLGGLHYEQYF; DNA: TGTGCCAGCAGCTTGGGCGGACTCCACTACGAGCAGTACTTC
D: NA; J: TRBJ2-7; V: TRBV11-2; size: NA; CDR3: CASSLRGAGFPYEQYF; DNA: TGTGCCAGCAGCCTCCGGGGTGCGGGGTTCCCCTACGAGCAGTACTTC
D: NA; J: TRBJ1-1; V: TRBV5-4; size: NA; CDR3: CASSLAGVMNTEAFF; DNA: TGTGCCAGCAGCTTGGCCGGGGTGATGAACACTGAAGCTTTCTTT
D: TRBD1; J: TRBJ2-7; V: TRBV18; size: NA; CDR3: CASSPPDRGNYEQYF; DNA: TGTGCCAGCTCACCACCGGACAGGGGGAACTACGAGCAGTACTTC
D: NA; J: TRBJ1-2; V: TRBV19; size: NA; CDR3: CASSISPLTGNYGYTF; DNA: TGTGCCAGTAGTATATCCCCTTTAACAGGGAACTATGGCTACACCTTC
D: NA; J: TRBJ1-4; V: TRBV5-8; size: NA; CDR3: CASSRGDYNEKLFF; DNA: TGTGCCAGCAGCCGGGGGGATTATAATGAAAAACTGTTTTTT
D: NA; J: TRBJ2-5; V: TRBV19; size: NA; CDR3: CASSTVQGGGGQTQYF; DNA: TGTGCCAGTAGTACCGTCCAGGGAGGGGGTGGTCAGACCCAGTACTTC
D: TRBD1; J: TRBJ1-2; V: TRBV7-9; size: NA; CDR3: CASSLASQGGGGYTF; DNA: TGTGCCAGCAGCTTAGCATCACAGGGGGGTGGTGGCTACACCTTC
D: NA; J: TRBJ1-1; V: TRBV18; size: NA; CDR3: CASSPWDGDTEAFF; DNA: TGTGCCAGCTCACCGTGGGACGGGGACACTGAAGCTTTCTTT
D: TRBD1; J: TRBJ1-2; V: TRBV18; size: NA; CDR3: CASSPRQGVEYGYTF; DNA: TGTGCCAGCTCACCACGACAGGGGGTCGAGTATGGCTACACCTTC
D: NA; J: TRBJ1-2; V: TRBV11-2; size: NA; CDR3: CASSLEMGSNYGYTF; DNA: TGTGCCAGCAGCTTAGAAATGGGGAGCAACTATGGCTACACCTTC
D: NA; J: TRBJ1-3; V: TRBV20-1; size: NA; CDR3: CSAMSGNTIYF; DNA: TGCAGTGCCATGTCTGGAAACACCATATATTTT
D: TRBD1; J: TRBJ2-6; V: TRBV5-1; size: NA; CDR3: CASSQQGVGANVLTF; DNA: TGCGCCAGCAGCCAACAGGGGGTTGGGGCCAACGTCCTGACTTTC
D: TRBD1; J: TRBJ2-7; V: TRBV9; size: NA; CDR3: CASSDGTGVPYEQYF; DNA: TGTGCCAGCAGCGACGGGACAGGGGTGCCCTACGAGCAGTACTTC
D: NA; J: TRBJ1-6; V: TRBV19; size: few; CDR3: CASSGSLSSYNSPLHF; DNA: TGTGCCAGTAGTGGGAGTTTGAGCTCCTATAATTCACCCCTCCACTTT
D: NA; J: TRBJ1-1; V: TRBV13; size: few; CDR3: CASSPAIRGEGTEAFF; DNA: TGTGCCAGCAGCCCGGCGATTCGGGGAGAGGGGACTGAAGCTTTCTTT
D: NA; J: TRBJ1-3; V: TRBV4-1; size: NA; CDR3: CASSQVGGIGNTIYF; DNA: TGCGCCAGCAGCCAAGTTGGGGGGATAGGAAACACCATATATTTT
D: NA; J: TRBJ1-2; V: TRBV6-5; size: NA; CDR3: CASTGSNYGYTF; DNA: TGTGCCAGCACCGGGTCTAACTATGGCTACACCTTC
D: NA; J: TRBJ2-5; V: TRBV11-2; size: NA; CDR3: CASSLVGFGIIETQYF; DNA: TGTGCCAGCAGCTTAGTGGGATTTGGGATTATAGAGACCCAGTACTTC
D: NA; J: TRBJ1-3; V: TRBV11-2; size: NA; CDR3: CASSRQGIQGDTIYF; DNA: TGTGCCAGCAGCCGTCAGGGGATTCAGGGTGACACCATATATTTT
D: TRBD1; J: TRBJ2-4; V: TRBV7-2; size: NA; CDR3: CASSLLVVGTGPLNDIQYF; DNA: TGTGCCAGCAGCTTATTAGTGGTTGGGACAGGCCCTTTGAACGACATTCAGTACTTC